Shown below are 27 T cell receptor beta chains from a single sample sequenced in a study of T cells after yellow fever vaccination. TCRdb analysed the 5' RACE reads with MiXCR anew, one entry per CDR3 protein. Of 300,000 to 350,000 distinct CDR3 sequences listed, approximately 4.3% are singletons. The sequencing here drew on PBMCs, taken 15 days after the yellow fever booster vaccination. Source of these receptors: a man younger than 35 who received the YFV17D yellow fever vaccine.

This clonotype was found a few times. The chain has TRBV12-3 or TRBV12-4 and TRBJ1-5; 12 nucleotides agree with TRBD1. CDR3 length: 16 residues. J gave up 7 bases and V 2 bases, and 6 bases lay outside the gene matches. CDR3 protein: CASSLNGGTGGQPQHF. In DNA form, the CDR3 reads TGTGCCAGCAGTTTAAATGGTGGGACAGGGGGCCAGCCCCAGCATTTT.

In DNA form, the CDR3 reads TGTGCCAGCAGCTTAGCTTCGGGGACAGGGGGTTACGAGCAGTACTTC. This sequence encodes CASSLASGTGGYEQYF. The chain employs TRBV7-6 and TRBJ2-7, with 11 bases identical to TRBD1. CDR1 SGHVS and CDR2 FNYEAQ come from the germline V gene. This CDR3 has 16 residues. The V gene end was trimmed by 0 bases and the J gene end by 4 bases; junction bases not matched to a gene: 5.

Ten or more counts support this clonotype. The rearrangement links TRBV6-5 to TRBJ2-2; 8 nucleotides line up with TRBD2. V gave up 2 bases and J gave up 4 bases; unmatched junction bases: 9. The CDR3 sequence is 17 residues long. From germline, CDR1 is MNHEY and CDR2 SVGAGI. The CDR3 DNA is TGTGCCAGCAGTTACACCGGGGAGCGGGGGAGCACCGGGGAGCTGTTTTTT. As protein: CASSYTGERGSTGELFF.

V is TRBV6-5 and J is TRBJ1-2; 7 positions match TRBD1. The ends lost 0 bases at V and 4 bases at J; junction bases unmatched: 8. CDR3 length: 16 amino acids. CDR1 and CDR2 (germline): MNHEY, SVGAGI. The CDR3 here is CASSYSRGGSSYGYTF. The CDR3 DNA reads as TGTGCCAGCAGTTACTCGAGAGGGGGCAGTAGCTATGGCTACACCTTC.

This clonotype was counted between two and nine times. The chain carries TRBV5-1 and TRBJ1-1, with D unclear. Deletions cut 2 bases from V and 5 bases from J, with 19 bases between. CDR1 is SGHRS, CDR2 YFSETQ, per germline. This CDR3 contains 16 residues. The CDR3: CASSFTTSGRETEAFF. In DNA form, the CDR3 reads TGCGCCAGCAGCTTTACGACAAGTGGGAGGGAAACTGAAGCTTTCTTT.

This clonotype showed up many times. The CDR3, as DNA: TGTGCCAGCAGTACAGGTACCTACGAGCAGTACGTC. It translates to CASSTGTYEQYV. This chain joins TRBV5-6 and TRBJ2-7, with D perhaps TRBD1 (5 bases). The V end lost 5 bases, the J end lost 2 bases, and 8 bases lay between the germline ends. CDR1 SGHDT and CDR2 YYEEEE come from the germline V gene. The CDR3 loop spans 12 amino acids.

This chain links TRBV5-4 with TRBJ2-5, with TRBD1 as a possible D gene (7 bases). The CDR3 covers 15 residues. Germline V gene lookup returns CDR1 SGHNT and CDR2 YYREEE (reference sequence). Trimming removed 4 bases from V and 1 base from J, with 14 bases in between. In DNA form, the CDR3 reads TGTGCCAGCAGCGGGGCGCAGGGGGGCCAAGAGACCCAGTACTTC. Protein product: CASSGAQGGQETQYF.

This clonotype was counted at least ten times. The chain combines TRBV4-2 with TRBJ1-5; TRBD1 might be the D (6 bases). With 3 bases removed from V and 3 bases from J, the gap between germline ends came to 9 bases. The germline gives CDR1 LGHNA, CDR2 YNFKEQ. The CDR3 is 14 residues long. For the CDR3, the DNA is TGTGCCAGCAGCCAGGGGGACAACAATCAGCCCCAGCATTTT. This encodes CASSQGDNNQPQHF.

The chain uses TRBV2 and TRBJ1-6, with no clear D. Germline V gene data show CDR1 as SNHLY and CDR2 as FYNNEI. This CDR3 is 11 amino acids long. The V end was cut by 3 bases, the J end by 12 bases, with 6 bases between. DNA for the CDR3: TGTGCCAGCAGTGAGCGCCTACCCCTCCACTTT. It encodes CASSERLPLHF.

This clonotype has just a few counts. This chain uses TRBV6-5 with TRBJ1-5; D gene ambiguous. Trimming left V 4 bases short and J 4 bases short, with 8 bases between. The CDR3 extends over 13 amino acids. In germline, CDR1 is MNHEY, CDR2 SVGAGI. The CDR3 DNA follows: TGTGCCAGCAGTTGGGGTCGGAATCAGCCCCAGCATTTT. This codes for CASSWGRNQPQHF.

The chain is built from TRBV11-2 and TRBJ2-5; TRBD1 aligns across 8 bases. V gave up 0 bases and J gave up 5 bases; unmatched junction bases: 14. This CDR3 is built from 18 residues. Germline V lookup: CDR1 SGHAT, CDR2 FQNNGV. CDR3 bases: TGTGCCAGCAGCTTAGATCTTACCGAGGACAGGGTATGGGAGACCCAGTACTTC. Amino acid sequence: CASSLDLTEDRVWETQYF. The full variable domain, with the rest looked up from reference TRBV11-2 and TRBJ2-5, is EAGVAQSPRYKIIEKRQSVAFWCNPISGHATLYWYQQILGQGPKLLIQFQNNGVVDDSQLPKDRFSAERLKGVDSTLKIQPAKLEDSAVYLCASSLDLTEDRVWETQYFGPGTRLLVL.

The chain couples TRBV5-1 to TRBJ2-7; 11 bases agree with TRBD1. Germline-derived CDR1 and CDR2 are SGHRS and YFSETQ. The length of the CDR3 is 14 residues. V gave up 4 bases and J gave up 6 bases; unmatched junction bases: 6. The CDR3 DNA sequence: TGCGCCAGCAGCCCGGGACAGGGGGGTGGCGAGCAGTACTTC. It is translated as CASSPGQGGGEQYF.

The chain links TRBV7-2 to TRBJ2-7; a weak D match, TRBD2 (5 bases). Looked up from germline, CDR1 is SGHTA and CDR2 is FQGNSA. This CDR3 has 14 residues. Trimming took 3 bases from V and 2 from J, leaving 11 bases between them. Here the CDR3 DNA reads TGTGCCAGCAGCTTTGGACTCACTACCTACGAGCAGTACGTC. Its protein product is CASSFGLTTYEQYV.

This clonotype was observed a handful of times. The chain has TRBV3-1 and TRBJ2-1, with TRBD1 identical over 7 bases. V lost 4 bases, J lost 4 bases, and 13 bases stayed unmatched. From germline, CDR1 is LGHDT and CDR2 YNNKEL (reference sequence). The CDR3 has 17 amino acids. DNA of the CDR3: TGTGCCAGCAGCCCGATTGTGAGACAGGGACGTTACAATGAGCAGTTCTTC. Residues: CASSPIVRQGRYNEQFF.

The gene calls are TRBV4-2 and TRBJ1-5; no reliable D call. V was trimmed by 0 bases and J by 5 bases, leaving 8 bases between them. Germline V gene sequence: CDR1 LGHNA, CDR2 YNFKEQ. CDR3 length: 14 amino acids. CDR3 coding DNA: TGTGCCAGCAGCCAAGAGGCTGCGGATCAGCCCCAGCATTTT. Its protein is CASSQEAADQPQHF.

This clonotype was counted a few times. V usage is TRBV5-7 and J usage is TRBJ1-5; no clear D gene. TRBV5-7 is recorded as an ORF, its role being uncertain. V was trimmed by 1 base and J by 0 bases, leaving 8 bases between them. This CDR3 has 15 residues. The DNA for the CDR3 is TGTGCCAGCAGCTTGAAGGCCTATAGCAATCAGCCCCAGCATTTT. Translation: CASSLKAYSNQPQHF.

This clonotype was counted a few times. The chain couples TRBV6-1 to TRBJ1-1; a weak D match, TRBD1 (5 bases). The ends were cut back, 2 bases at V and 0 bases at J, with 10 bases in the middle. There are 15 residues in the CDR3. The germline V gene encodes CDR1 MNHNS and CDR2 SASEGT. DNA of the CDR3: TGTGCCAGCAGTGAACGATGGGGCATGAACACTGAAGCTTTCTTT. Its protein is CASSERWGMNTEAFF.

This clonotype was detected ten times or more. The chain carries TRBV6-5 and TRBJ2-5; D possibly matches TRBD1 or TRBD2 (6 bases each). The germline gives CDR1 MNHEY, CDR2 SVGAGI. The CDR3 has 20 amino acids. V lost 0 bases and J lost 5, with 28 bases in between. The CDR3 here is CASSYSAGSGQTDLGETQYF. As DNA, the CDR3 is TGTGCCAGCAGTTACTCGGCCGGGAGTGGACAGACAGACTTAGGGGAGACCCAGTACTTC.

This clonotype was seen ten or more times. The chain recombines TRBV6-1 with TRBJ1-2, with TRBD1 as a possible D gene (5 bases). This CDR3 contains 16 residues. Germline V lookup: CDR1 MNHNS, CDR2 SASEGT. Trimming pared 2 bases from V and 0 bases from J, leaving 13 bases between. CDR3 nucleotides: TGTGCCAGCAGTGAATGGAGGGGCATCTCTAACTATGGCTACACCTTC. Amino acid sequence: CASSEWRGISNYGYTF.

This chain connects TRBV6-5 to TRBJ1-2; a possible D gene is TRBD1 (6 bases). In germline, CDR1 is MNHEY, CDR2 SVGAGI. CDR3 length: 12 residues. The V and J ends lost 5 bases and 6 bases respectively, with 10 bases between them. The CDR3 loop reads CASSRDTHGYTF. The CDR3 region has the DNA TGTGCCAGCAGTCGGGACACACATGGCTACACCTTC.

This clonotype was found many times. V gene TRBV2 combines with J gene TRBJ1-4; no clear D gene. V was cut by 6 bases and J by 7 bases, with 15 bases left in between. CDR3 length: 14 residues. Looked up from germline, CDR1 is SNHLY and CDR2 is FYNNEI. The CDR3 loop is CASRREVMVEKLFF. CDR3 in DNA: TGTGCCAGCAGGAGGGAGGTGATGGTTGAAAAACTGTTTTTT.

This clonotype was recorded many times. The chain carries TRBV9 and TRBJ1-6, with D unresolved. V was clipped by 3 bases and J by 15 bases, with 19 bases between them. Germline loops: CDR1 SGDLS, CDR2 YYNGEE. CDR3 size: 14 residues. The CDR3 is CASSAPLAESILHF. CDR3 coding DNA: TGTGCCAGCAGCGCCCCCCTGGCAGAGTCTATCCTCCACTTT.

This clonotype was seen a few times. The CDR3 loop is CASSQEGRRLTGELFF. In DNA, the CDR3 is TGTGCCAGCAGCCAAGAGGGGAGACGGCTGACCGGGGAGCTGTTTTTT. The rearrangement joins TRBV4-2 to TRBJ2-2, with D possibly being TRBD2 (5 bases). This CDR3 is 16 amino acids long. The V and J ends lost 0 bases and 5 bases respectively, with 13 bases between them. The V gene's germline CDR1 is LGHNA and CDR2 YNFKEQ.

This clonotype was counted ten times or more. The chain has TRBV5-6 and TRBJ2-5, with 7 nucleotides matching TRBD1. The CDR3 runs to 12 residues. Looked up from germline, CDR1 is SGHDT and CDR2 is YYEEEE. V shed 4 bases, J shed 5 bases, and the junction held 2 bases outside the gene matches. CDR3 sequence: CASSDREETQYF. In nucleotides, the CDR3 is TGTGCCAGCAGCGACAGGGAGGAGACCCAGTACTTC.

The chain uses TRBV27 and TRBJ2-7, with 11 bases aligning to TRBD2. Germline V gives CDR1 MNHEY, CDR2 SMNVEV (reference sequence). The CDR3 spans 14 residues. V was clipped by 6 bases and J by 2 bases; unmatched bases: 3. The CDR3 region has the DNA TGTGCCAGCAGATCGACTAGCGGGACCTACGAGCAGTACTTC. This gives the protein CASRSTSGTYEQYF.

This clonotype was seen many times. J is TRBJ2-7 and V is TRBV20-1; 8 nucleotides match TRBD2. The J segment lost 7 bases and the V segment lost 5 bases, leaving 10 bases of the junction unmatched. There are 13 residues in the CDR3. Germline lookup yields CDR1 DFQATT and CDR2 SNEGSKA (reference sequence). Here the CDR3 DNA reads TGCAGTGCTCCCCAGGGCACTAGCGGAGAGCAGTACTTC. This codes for CSAPQGTSGEQYF.

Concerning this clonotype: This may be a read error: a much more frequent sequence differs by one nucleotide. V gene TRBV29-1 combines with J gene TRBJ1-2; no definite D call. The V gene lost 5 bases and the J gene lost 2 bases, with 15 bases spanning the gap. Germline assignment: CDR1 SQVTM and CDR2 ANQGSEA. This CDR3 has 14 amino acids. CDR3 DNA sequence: TGCAGCGTTCGGTGGGTCGTGGACAACTATGGCTACACCTTC. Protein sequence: CSVRWVVDNYGYTF.